This T cell receptor (beta chain) comes out of a study of a mutant IDH1 vaccine in newly diagnosed glioma. Clones were sequenced by immunoSEQ multiplex PCR, and TCRdb holds only the in-frame ones, with some missing. Of 85,000 to 100,000 clones in the sample, over 75% are singletons; the top ten hold approximately 7.9%. Regarding time point: baseline, week 1 (first vaccination visit). Treatment reported: pre-vaccination baseline after standard-of-care therapy. In its sample, this clone was seen a few times. Germline lookup yields CDR1 WSHSY and CDR2 SAAADI. The germline V and J ends were trimmed by 6 bases and 5 bases, with 14 bases remaining between them. The CDR3 extends over 13 amino acids.

The chain is built from TRBV10-2 and TRBJ2-7; TRBD1 is a possible D gene (7 bases). Here the sequenced sample was PBMCs, taken from a glioma patient treated with radiotherapy, temozolomide or both. This TCR was recovered from a man aged 35 to 55 with glioma. As DNA, the CDR3 is TGCGCCAGCAGCCCAGGGGGGAGGAACGAGCAGTACTTC. Protein: CASSPGGRNEQYF.